One and the same sample provided the 10 T cell receptor beta chains below, sequenced in a study of beta chain features in type 1 diabetes. The entirety of the isolated RNA underwent reverse transcription, so expressed TCRB transcripts were sequenced. Sequenced by immunoSEQ multiplex PCR; TCRdb stores in-frame clones only, minus some. The data hold about 150,000 clones, with roughly 9.1% observed a single time. The sample was central memory CD4+ T cells from blood. The source of these receptors is a woman aged 18-29 years in good health.

Ten or more counts support this clone. The chain links TRBV5-6 to TRBJ2-7; 8 bases are shared with TRBD2. Germline assignment: CDR1 SGHDT and CDR2 YYEEEE. This CDR3 region has 12 residues. V was pared by 5 bases and J by 6 bases, with 4 bases of the junction left unmatched. CDR3 protein: CASRSAGGEQYF. The CDR3, as DNA: TGTGCCAGCAGGTCTGCGGGGGGCGAGCAGTACTTC.

A few counts support this clone. The CDR3 reads CASIKTGGANVLTF. The CDR3 nucleotides are TGTGCCAGCATTAAAACGGGTGGGGCCAACGTCCTGACTTTC. This chain joins TRBV6-5 and TRBJ2-6; D not certain. This CDR3 comprises 14 residues. The germline CDR1 and CDR2 sequences are MNHEY and SVGAGI. The V gene lost 7 bases and the J gene lost 3 bases, with 10 bases spanning the gap.

The V call is TRBV11-2, the J call TRBJ2-5; D is ambiguous. The CDR3 runs to 15 residues. Trimming took off 0 bases at V and 2 bases at J, with 10 bases between the two ends. Germline-derived CDR1 and CDR2 are SGHAT and FQNNGV. CDR3 coding DNA: TGTGCCAGCAGCTTAGATCTACAGCCACAAGAGACCCAGTACTTC. This codes for CASSLDLQPQETQYF.

This chain uses TRBV9 with TRBJ1-1, with D uncertain. V shed 2 bases and J shed 4 bases, with 12 bases lying between them. The CDR3 runs to 14 residues. Per germline, CDR1 SGDLS and CDR2 YYNGEE. The CDR3 here is CASSVGLPITEAFF. CDR3 sequence (DNA): TGTGCCAGCAGCGTCGGTCTTCCTATCACTGAAGCTTTCTTT.

The sample holds a few counts of this clone. V is TRBV18 and J is TRBJ1-2; 7 bases line up with TRBD1. The junction had 5 bases not matched to a gene; V was cut back by 0 bases and J by 1 base. Per germline, CDR1 KGHSH and CDR2 LQKENI. This CDR3 contains 16 residues. Here the CDR3 DNA reads TGTGCCAGCTCACCACCGGAGGGACAGCGTAACTATGGCTACACCTTC. Its protein product is CASSPPEGQRNYGYTF. The full variable domain, in which reference TRBV18 and TRBJ1-2 provide the parts outside the CDR3, is NAGVMQNPRHLVRRRGQEARLRCSPMKGHSHVYWYRQLPEEGLKFMVYLQKENIIDESGMPKERFSAEFPKEGPSILRIQQVVRGDSAAYFCASSPPEGQRNYGYTFGSGTRLTVV.

This chain joins TRBV6-6 and TRBJ2-3; D is unresolved. Trimming removed 0 bases at V and 5 bases at J, with 9 bases between. Germline-derived CDR1 and CDR2 are MNHNY and SVGAGI (reference sequence). This CDR3 has 14 amino acids. The CDR3 DNA is TGTGCCAGCAGTTACTCAGTGCGTGGAGATACGCAGTATTTT. Translating it yields CASSYSVRGDTQYF.

This clone was seen at least ten times. This chain connects TRBV29-1 to TRBJ1-1; no clear D. The CDR3 is 11 residues long. V was cut by 7 bases and J by 5 bases, with 11 bases left in between. Germline CDR1 reads SQVTM; CDR2 reads ANQGSEA. DNA of the CDR3: TGCAGCGCCTTCACGGGGACTGAAGCTTTCTTT. Residues: CSAFTGTEAFF.

This clone was found a few times. The V call is TRBV4-1, the J call TRBJ2-7; the match to TRBD2 covers 8 bases. The ends lost 0 bases at V and 5 bases at J; junction bases unmatched: 9. CDR3 length equals 16 residues. CDR1 MGHRA and CDR2 YSYEKL come from the germline V gene. DNA of the CDR3: TGCGCCAGCAGCCAAGATGCGACAGCGGGAGTGAACGAGCAGTACTTC. Its protein is CASSQDATAGVNEQYF.

The sample holds a few counts of this clone. This rearrangement joins TRBV7-2 to TRBJ1-2; D gene uncertain. Trimming shortened V by 1 base and J by 3 bases, and 6 bases separated the two germline ends. The CDR3 runs to 13 residues. The germline V gene encodes CDR1 SGHTA and CDR2 FQGNSA. CDR3 loop: CASSLGSDYGYTF. DNA of the CDR3: TGTGCCAGCAGCTTAGGGTCAGACTATGGCTACACCTTC.

This clone appeared a few times. V gene TRBV4-1 combines with J gene TRBJ2-3; D might be TRBD2 (5 bases). V was clipped by 1 base and J by 8 bases, with 10 bases between them. CDR1 and CDR2 from the germline V gene are MGHRA and YSYEKL. This CDR3 contains 13 residues. CDR3 nucleotide sequence: TGCGCCAGCAGCCAAGTCAGCGAGGGTACGCAGTATTTT. Protein product: CASSQVSEGTQYF.